This entry lists 29 T cell receptor beta chains sequenced from one sample in a study of shared clonotypes between healthy human individuals. The naive CD8 subset, CD45RO-negative cells positively selected for CCR7, excluded terminally differentiated effector memory CD45RA+ cells. Sequenced by immunoSEQ multiplex PCR; TCRdb stores in-frame clones only, minus some. The sample comprises about 2.1 million clones, about 93% of which are singletons, and less than 2% rests with the top ten. Material: naive CD8+ T cells from PBMCs. These receptors were collected from a man between 18 and 35 years old in good health. Some clones in this sample may be carry-over from other donors' samples.

This clone was seen once. The chain employs TRBV7-9 and TRBJ2-7, with D perhaps TRBD1 or TRBD2 (5 bases each). The CDR3 is 16 amino acids. Germline-derived CDR1 and CDR2 are SEHNR and FQNEAQ (reference sequence). Trimming left V 4 bases short and J 0 bases short, with 16 bases between. This chain's CDR3 is CASSSRRGPDSYEQYF. CDR3 nucleotide sequence: TGTGCCAGCAGCTCACGAAGGGGACCTGACTCCTACGAGCAGTACTTC. Variable domain in full (rest from reference TRBV7-9 and TRBJ2-7): DTGVSQNPRHKITKRGQNVTFRCDPISEHNRLYWYRQTLGQGPEFLTYFQNEAQLEKSRLLSDRFSAERPKGSFSTLEIQRTEQGDSAMYLCASSSRRGPDSYEQYFGPGTRLTVT.

This chain uses TRBV5-8 with TRBJ2-7; D unclear. The V end was cut by 0 bases, the J end by 1 base, with 8 bases between. The CDR3 totals 14 residues. Germline CDR1 reads SGHTS; CDR2 reads YDEGEE. The CDR3 loop is CASSLVGKSYEQYF. The DNA for the CDR3 is TGTGCCAGCAGCTTGGTCGGCAAATCCTACGAGCAGTACTTC.

J is TRBJ2-7 and V is TRBV11-2; D remains unclear. The ends were cut back, 5 bases at V and 2 bases at J, with 16 bases in the middle. Germline lookup yields CDR1 SGHAT and CDR2 FQNNGV. The CDR3 totals 15 residues. As DNA, the CDR3 is TGTGCCAGCAGCACAACCGGGTCTTACACCTACGAGCAGTACTTC. Encoded protein: CASSTTGSYTYEQYF.

In the case of this clone: The same CDR3 arises from other DNA sequences in this sample as well. This rearrangement joins TRBV19 to TRBJ2-1; a possible D gene is TRBD2 (5 bases). CDR3 size: 14 residues. From germline, CDR1 is LNHDA and CDR2 SQIVND (reference sequence). V gave up 3 bases and J gave up 0 bases, with 6 bases separating them. CDR3 protein: CASSIGSSYNEQFF. CDR3 bases: TGTGCCAGTAGTATTGGGAGCTCCTACAATGAGCAGTTCTTC.

This chain uses TRBV9 with TRBJ2-5, with 9 positions matching TRBD2. Germline V CDR1 and CDR2: SGDLS, YYNGEE. Trimming removed 1 base from V and 2 bases from J; junction bases left unmatched: 12. The CDR3 totals 18 residues. CDR3 nucleotide sequence: TGTGCCAGCAGCGTATTTTCAGGGGCGGGAGGGCCACAAGAGACCCAGTACTTC. Translated: CASSVFSGAGGPQETQYF.

The chain joins TRBV5-1 to TRBJ1-1; 8 bases map to TRBD1. Germline CDR1 is SGHRS and CDR2 is YFSETQ. CDR3 length: 16 residues. V lost 0 bases and J lost 4; bases outside the gene matches: 8. This chain's CDR3 is CASSLAQGARATEAFF. The DNA for the CDR3 is TGCGCCAGCAGCTTGGCTCAGGGGGCGCGGGCCACTGAAGCTTTCTTT. Complete variable domain (other parts from reference TRBV5-1 and TRBJ1-1): KAGVTQTPRYLIKTRGQQVTLSCSPISGHRSVSWYQQTPGQGLQFLFEYFSETQRNKGNFPGRFSGRQFSNSRSEMNVSTLELGDSALYLCASSLAQGARATEAFFGQGTRLTVV.

The chain links TRBV11-2 to TRBJ2-7; D possibly corresponds to TRBD2 (6 bases). The length of the CDR3 is 14 residues. Trimming cost V 4 bases and J 3 bases, with 13 bases left between them. In germline, CDR1 is SGHAT, CDR2 FQNNGV. In DNA, the CDR3 is TGTGCCAGCAGCTATACGCCTAGCGTCTACGAGCAGTACTTC. It is translated as CASSYTPSVYEQYF.

The CDR3 reads CASSTEGGNYGYTF. CDR3 in DNA: TGTGCCAGCAGCACCGAGGGGGGAAACTATGGCTACACCTTC. The rearrangement links TRBV21-1 to TRBJ1-2. TRBV21-1 is described as a pseudogene. The CDR3 sequence is 14 residues long.

The genes are TRBV9 and TRBJ1-2, with a weak D call TRBD1 (5 bases). CDR1 is SGDLS, CDR2 YYNGEE, per germline. The V and J ends lost 4 bases and 7 bases respectively, with 14 bases between them. This CDR3 contains 13 residues. The CDR3 loop is CASSPGVSGGYTF. CDR3 nucleotides: TGTGCCAGCAGCCCGGGGGTGTCTGGTGGCTACACCTTC.

The V and J genes are TRBV6-1 and TRBJ2-7, with D possibly TRBD2 on 6 matching bases. Trimming took 2 bases from V and 7 from J, leaving 12 bases between them. The germline V gene encodes CDR1 MNHNS and CDR2 SASEGT. The CDR3 spans 13 residues. The CDR3 is CASSEMAAGEQYF. For the CDR3, the DNA is TGTGCCAGCAGTGAAATGGCCGCGGGGGAGCAGTACTTC.

The chain carries TRBV6-4 and TRBJ1-1; TRBD1 might be the D (6 bases). Trimming took off 3 bases at V and 1 base at J, with 9 bases between the two ends. Germline V lookup: CDR1 MRHNA, CDR2 SNTAGT. There are 14 residues in the CDR3. In DNA, the CDR3 is TGTGCCAGCAGTGAAAAGGGGGAGAACACTGAAGCTTTCTTT. This codes for CASSEKGENTEAFF.

V usage is TRBV9 and J usage is TRBJ2-7, with 8 nucleotides matching TRBD1. CDR3 length: 15 amino acids. The ends lost 1 base at V and 1 base at J; junction bases unmatched: 4. Germline assignment: CDR1 SGDLS and CDR2 YYNGEE. CDR3 region: CASSVMGTGSYEQYF. The CDR3 region has the DNA TGTGCCAGCAGCGTAATGGGGACAGGATCCTACGAGCAGTACTTC. The full variable domain, its missing parts supplied by reference TRBV9 and TRBJ2-7, is DSGVTQTPKHLITATGQRVTLRCSPRSGDLSVYWYQQSLDQGLQFLIQYYNGEERAKGNILERFSAQQFPDLHSELNLSSLELGDSALYFCASSVMGTGSYEQYFGPGTRLTVT.

The CDR3 DNA is TGTGCCAGCAGCTTGAGACAGGGTGGAATCTCTGGGGCCAACGTCCTGACTTTC. This codes for CASSLRQGGISGANVLTF. The V call is TRBV7-8, the J call TRBJ2-6; 7 bases are a match to TRBD1. The CDR3 spans 18 residues. Trimming cost V 3 bases and J 0 bases; bases outside gene matches: 8. Germline V CDR1 and CDR2: SGHVS, FQNEAQ.

The chain couples TRBV7-9 to TRBJ1-2; D might be TRBD1 (6 bases). The germline gives CDR1 SEHNR, CDR2 FQNEAQ (reference sequence). Trimming shortened V by 1 base and J by 6 bases, and 12 bases separated the two germline ends. The CDR3 has 14 amino acids. The chain's CDR3 is CASSLVPGAHGYTF. In nucleotides, the CDR3 is TGTGCCAGCAGCTTAGTTCCGGGGGCGCATGGCTACACCTTC.

The chain carries TRBV4-1 and TRBJ2-1, with D tentatively TRBD2 (5 bases). V was trimmed by 4 bases and J by 8 bases, leaving 9 bases between them. The CDR3 runs 12 residues. Germline values: CDR1 MGHRA, CDR2 YSYEKL. CDR3 amino acids: CASSRTWDEQFF. For the CDR3, the DNA is TGCGCCAGCAGCCGGACTTGGGATGAGCAGTTCTTC.

This chain uses TRBV7-3 with TRBJ2-3; 9 positions match TRBD2. Per the germline V gene, CDR1 is SGHTA and CDR2 is FQGTGA. The CDR3 has 15 residues. With V trimmed by 2 bases and J by 4 bases, 4 bases remained unmatched. The CDR3 is CASSLGTSTADTQYF. The DNA of the CDR3 is TGTGCCAGCAGCTTAGGGACTAGCACCGCAGATACGCAGTATTTT. Looking up the rest from reference TRBV7-3 and TRBJ2-3 gives the full variable domain: GAGVSQTPSNKVTEKGKYVELRCDPISGHTALYWYRQSLGQGPEFLIYFQGTGAADDSGLPNDRFFAVRPEGSVSTLKIQRTERGDSAVYLCASSLGTSTADTQYFGPGTRLTVL.

CDR3 region: CASSDRGITNEKLFF. Here the CDR3 DNA reads TGTGCCAGCAGCGATAGGGGGATAACTAATGAAAAACTGTTTTTT. The rearrangement links TRBV9 to TRBJ1-4; tentatively, D is TRBD1 (6 bases). This CDR3 is built from 15 residues. Looked up from germline, CDR1 is SGDLS and CDR2 is YYNGEE. V was trimmed by 3 bases and J by 1 base, leaving 10 bases between them.

This chain connects TRBV9 to TRBJ1-4, with D hard to call. With 0 bases removed from V and 4 bases from J, the gap between germline ends came to 10 bases. CDR1 is SGDLS, CDR2 YYNGEE, per germline. The CDR3 has 15 amino acids. The CDR3 protein is CASSVAGSNNEKLFF. The CDR3 DNA is TGTGCCAGCAGCGTAGCTGGCAGCAATAATGAAAAACTGTTTTTT.

The J gene is TRBJ2-7, the V gene TRBV19; 7 bases are a match to TRBD1. CDR3 length equals 15 residues. Germline lookup yields CDR1 LNHDA and CDR2 SQIVND (reference sequence). Unmatched junction bases numbered 10, after V lost 7 bases and J lost 1 base. CDR3 in amino acids: CASTNTGEGSYEQYF. In DNA, the CDR3 is TGTGCCAGTACTAACACAGGGGAAGGGTCCTACGAGCAGTACTTC.

This chain connects TRBV29-1 to TRBJ2-3; 8 nucleotides agree with TRBD1. Unmatched junction bases numbered 7, after V lost 6 bases and J lost 2 bases. The germline gives CDR1 SQVTM, CDR2 ANQGSEA. The CDR3 sequence is 14 residues long. Written as DNA, the CDR3 is TGCAGCGTGGATGACAGGGGTGCCACAGATACGCAGTATTTT. Its protein is CSVDDRGATDTQYF.

V is TRBV15 and J is TRBJ1-2; the D is unclear. The CDR3 has 13 residues. CDR1 is LNHNV and CDR2 is YYDKDF in the germline V gene (reference sequence). Trimming removed 5 bases from V and 12 bases from J, with 19 bases in between. As DNA, the CDR3 is TGTGCCACCAGCCGAACCCAGAGATTCGGGGACACCTTC. It yields the protein CATSRTQRFGDTF.

This clone is a singleton in its sample. The V and J genes are TRBV9 and TRBJ2-2; the D gene could be TRBD1 or TRBD2 (7 bases each). Germline V gene sequence: CDR1 SGDLS, CDR2 YYNGEE. Trimming stripped 4 bases from V and 7 bases from J, with 23 bases between. CDR3 length: 17 amino acids. CDR3 bases: TGTGCCAGCAGCCCGACAGGGAGGGTAATCTTTCTCGGGGAGCTGTTTTTT. Protein: CASSPTGRVIFLGELFF.

The gene calls are TRBV19 and TRBJ1-5; TRBD1 is a possible D gene (5 bases). This CDR3 comprises 16 residues. CDR1 LNHDA and CDR2 SQIVND come from the germline V gene (reference sequence). Trimming cost V 5 bases and J 0 bases, with 14 bases left between them. The CDR3 DNA is TGTGCCAGTAGTGTCGGACAATTAAATAGCAATCAGCCCCAGCATTTT. Encoded protein: CASSVGQLNSNQPQHF. The full variable domain, rest sourced from reference TRBV19 and TRBJ1-5, is DGGITQSPKYLFRKEGQNVTLSCEQNLNHDAMYWYRQDPGQGLRLIYYSQIVNDFQKGDIAEGYSVSREKKESFPLTVTSAQKNPTAFYLCASSVGQLNSNQPQHFGDGTRLSIL.

This clone was picked up one time. The chain links TRBV13 to TRBJ1-4; TRBD1 aligns across 10 bases. Germline trimming cut 4 bases from V and 8 bases from J; bases unmatched to any gene: 13. This CDR3 has 17 residues. Germline values: CDR1 PRHDT, CDR2 FYEKMQ (reference sequence). CDR3 residues: CASSSGQGSFSEEKLFF. The CDR3 DNA is TGTGCCAGCAGCTCGGGACAGGGGAGTTTTTCGGAGGAAAAACTGTTTTTT.

The rearrangement links TRBV4-2 to TRBJ1-1; 8 bases map to TRBD1. The CDR3 has 15 amino acids. Germline V CDR1 and CDR2: LGHNA, YNFKEQ. V shed 4 bases, J shed 0 bases, and the junction held 4 bases outside the gene matches. This chain's CDR3 is CASSPSQGVNTEAFF. For the CDR3, the DNA is TGTGCCAGCAGCCCTTCACAGGGGGTGAACACTGAAGCTTTCTTT.

This chain joins TRBV27 and TRBJ2-7, with D perhaps assigned TRBD1 or TRBD2 (6 bases each). This CDR3 contains 14 residues. Germline CDR1 MNHEY, CDR2 SMNVEV (reference sequence). V lost 6 bases to trimming and J lost 3 bases, with 15 bases between them. The CDR3 loop reads CASSRGGPVYEQYF. Here the CDR3 DNA reads TGTGCCAGCAGCCGAGGGGGGCCGGTCTACGAGCAGTACTTC.

This chain connects TRBV5-6 to TRBJ2-1; the D is unclear. CDR3 length: 11 amino acids. The germline V gene has CDR1 SGHDT and CDR2 YYEEEE. V was shortened by 4 bases and J by 10 bases, with 9 bases between the two germline ends. The CDR3 DNA reads as TGTGCCAGCAGCCAGACCCTCGAGCAGTTCTTC. Encoded protein: CASSQTLEQFF.

Concerning this clone itself: Other DNA sequences within the sample encode an identical CDR3. The chain employs TRBV27 and TRBJ1-1, with 7 bases aligning to TRBD1. CDR3 size: 14 residues. The V segment lost 6 bases and the J segment 0 bases; nucleotides outside the gene matches: 4. CDR1 and CDR2 from the germline V gene are MNHEY and SMNVEV (reference sequence). DNA of the CDR3: TGTGCCAGCAGCCTGACAGGGATGAACACTGAAGCTTTCTTT. Protein: CASSLTGMNTEAFF.

V and J are TRBV27 and TRBJ2-7, with D unresolved. The CDR3 contains 10 residues. Trimming took 10 bases from V and 4 from J, leaving 8 bases between them. From germline, CDR1 is MNHEY and CDR2 SMNVEV (reference sequence). CDR3 region: CATGLYEQYF. The CDR3, as DNA: TGTGCCACCGGGCTTTACGAGCAGTACTTC.